Each of the 12 T cell receptor beta chains below was sequenced from the same sample in a study of blood T cell repertoires in COVID-19. The repertoire was sequenced with immunoSEQ multiplex PCR; TCRdb's copy has only in-frame clones and lacks some. Of 130,000 to 150,000 clones listed, roughly 87% are singletons. Specimen: peripheral blood. These receptors were collected from a woman between 45 and 60 years old with acute or convalescent COVID-19.

This sequence joins TRBV7-3 and TRBJ2-1; 9 positions match TRBD2. V gave up 5 bases and J gave up 8 bases; unmatched junction bases: 7. CDR3 length equals 14 residues. CDR1 and CDR2 (germline): SGHTA, FQGTGA. The CDR3 reads CASSPIAGEYEQFF. CDR3 DNA: TGTGCCAGCAGCCCTATAGCGGGGGAATATGAGCAGTTCTTC.

The chain carries TRBV4-1 and TRBJ2-5; the match to TRBD1 covers 9 bases. V lost 4 bases and J lost 5; bases outside the gene matches: 8. CDR3 size: 15 residues. Germline V gives CDR1 MGHRA, CDR2 YSYEKL. The CDR3 region is CASSLRTGAWETQYF. CDR3 DNA sequence: TGCGCCAGCAGCCTCCGGACAGGGGCCTGGGAGACCCAGTACTTC.

The chain has TRBV18 and TRBJ1-5; 8 bases fit TRBD1. The CDR3 consists of 13 residues. Losses at the gene ends were 3 bases for V and 7 bases for J; bases not matched to a gene: 2. Germline loops: CDR1 KGHSH, CDR2 LQKENI. In nucleotides, the CDR3 is TGTGCCAGCTCACCGACAGGGGAACAGCCCCAGCATTTT. Its translation is CASSPTGEQPQHF.

The chain couples TRBV7-2 to TRBJ1-5; the match to TRBD1 covers 8 bases. CDR3 length: 16 amino acids. Unmatched junction bases numbered 7, after V lost 3 bases and J lost 3 bases. CDR1 is SGHTA, CDR2 FQGNSA, per germline. CDR3 in amino acids: CASSFRTGINNQPQHF. The CDR3 nucleotides are TGTGCCAGCAGCTTCAGGACAGGGATAAACAATCAGCCCCAGCATTTT.

This clone was seen only once. The chain employs TRBV5-1 and TRBJ2-7; tentatively, D is TRBD2 (6 bases). This CDR3 comprises 15 residues. V lost 0 bases and J 4 bases, leaving 14 bases between the germline ends. From germline, CDR1 is SGHRS and CDR2 YFSETQ. The CDR3 region is CASSLERGLGYEQYF. The CDR3 DNA is TGCGCCAGCAGCTTGGAACGGGGGTTAGGGTACGAGCAGTACTTC. The variable domain in full, completed from reference TRBV5-1 and TRBJ2-7, reads KAGVTQTPRYLIKTRGQQVTLSCSPISGHRSVSWYQQTPGQGLQFLFEYFSETQRNKGNFPGRFSGRQFSNSRSEMNVSTLELGDSALYLCASSLERGLGYEQYFGPGTRLTVT.

The chain uses TRBV5-1 and TRBJ2-3; perhaps TRBD2 as D (6 bases). V was shortened by 1 base and J by 4 bases, with 16 bases between the two germline ends. CDR1 and CDR2 from the germline V gene are SGHRS and YFSETQ. This CDR3 is 16 amino acids long. Written as DNA, the CDR3 is TGCGCCAGCAGCTTGTTGGGGGGTACAGTTCCAGATACGCAGTATTTT. Translated: CASSLLGGTVPDTQYF. Filled out from reference TRBV5-1 and TRBJ2-3, the complete variable domain reads KAGVTQTPRYLIKTRGQQVTLSCSPISGHRSVSWYQQTPGQGLQFLFEYFSETQRNKGNFPGRFSGRQFSNSRSEMNVSTLELGDSALYLCASSLLGGTVPDTQYFGPGTRLTVL.

This chain connects TRBV2 to TRBJ2-3; 8 positions match TRBD2. V shed 1 base and J 5 bases; nucleotides not matched to a gene: 8. CDR1 SNHLY and CDR2 FYNNEI come from the germline V gene. The CDR3 sequence is 16 residues long. The CDR3 protein is CASSEEGRGGQDTQYF. The CDR3 DNA sequence: TGTGCCAGCAGTGAAGAGGGACGGGGGGGCCAAGATACGCAGTATTTT.

This clone has a single count. The V gene is TRBV10-1, the J gene TRBJ2-7; TRBD1 might be the D (6 bases). Germline V CDR1 and CDR2: WNHNN, SYGVQD (reference sequence). This CDR3 has 13 amino acids. The germline V and J ends were trimmed by 1 base and 5 bases, with 9 bases remaining between them. The CDR3 region has the DNA TGCGCCAGCAGTGAGTTAGGGGGAGACGAGCAGTACTTC. Protein: CASSELGGDEQYF.

The chain joins TRBV6-5 to TRBJ1-5, with 7 bases identical to TRBD1. The CDR3 is 14 amino acids. Germline V gene data show CDR1 as MNHEY and CDR2 as SVGAGI. V lost 7 bases, J lost 1 base, and 4 bases stayed unmatched. The CDR3 DNA sequence: TGTGCCAGCATTCCGACAGGGAGCAATCAGCCCCAGCATTTT. Protein: CASIPTGSNQPQHF.

The gene calls are TRBV6-5 and TRBJ1-1; 7 bases are a match to TRBD1. V lost 5 bases to trimming and J lost 1 base; unmatched junction nucleotides: 7. This CDR3 contains 15 residues. In germline, CDR1 is MNHEY, CDR2 SVGAGI. The CDR3 region is CASSQLWTGNTEAFF. CDR3 nucleotides: TGTGCCAGCAGTCAGTTATGGACAGGGAACACTGAAGCTTTCTTT.

The chain combines TRBV7-9 with TRBJ2-7, with a weak D call TRBD2 (5 bases). Germline lookup yields CDR1 SEHNR and CDR2 FQNEAQ (reference sequence). Trimming pared 3 bases from V and 2 bases from J, leaving 20 bases between. CDR3 length: 17 residues. CDR3 DNA sequence: TGTGCCAGCAGCTTTAGCAGTCGTGGAGGCGGCGCCTACGAGCAGTACTTC. Translating gives CASSFSSRGGGAYEQYF.

The chain couples TRBV10-3 to TRBJ2-2, with 9 bases that match TRBD2. The CDR3 runs 16 residues. Germline lookup yields CDR1 ENHRY and CDR2 SYGVKD. With V trimmed by 3 bases and J by 5 bases, 7 bases remained unmatched. The DNA for the CDR3 is TGTGCCATCAGTGACGCCTATGCGGGGGGGACCGGGGAGCTGTTTTTT. It yields the protein CAISDAYAGGTGELFF.